This T cell receptor beta chain was recorded in a study of blood T cell repertoires in COVID-19. The authors' processing: By means of reference gene primer amplification, nucleated cell counts were estimated. Data came from immunoSEQ multiplex PCR; TCRdb stores just in-frame clones and leaves some out. That table furnishes V, J and clone size, whereas the DNA furnished D and trimming. The profile covers fewer than 75,000 clones, with roughly 87% appearing a single time and approximately 8.9% taken by the ten largest. Trimming removed 0 bases from V and 1 base from J, with 18 bases in between. The CDR3 contains 18 residues. CDR1 and CDR2 (germline): KGHSH, LQKENI.

This TCR derives from a man older than 75 with acute or convalescent COVID-19. The sequenced material came from peripheral blood. V is TRBV18 and J is TRBJ1-1; D unclear. DNA for the CDR3: TGTGCCAGCTCACCACCAGGAGTCCCCCTAATAACGAACACTGAAGCTTTCTTT. Translation gives CASSPPGVPLITNTEAFF.